This T cell receptor beta chain was retrieved from a study of CD8+CD57+ T cells in acquired aplastic anemia. Whole-study context: Yields of DNA that came from sorted CD4+ and CD8+ cells averaged approximately 3.5 ug.

The template for TCR beta VDJ and CDR3 sequence profiling was genomic DNA. TCRdb re-derived calls from the reads in MiXCR, one entry per CDR3 protein. The sample holds more than 150,000 distinct CDR3 sequences; 48% are singletons and the top ten take roughly 13%. Study results and caveats: Between patients and controls, CD8+ Simpson's diversity did not vary significantly.

Regarding this clonotype: Its antigen remains unidentified.

Sequencing was done on patients that had shown CD8+CD57+ cell expansion by flow cytometry. CDR1 SQVTM and CDR2 ANQGSEA come from the germline V gene. The CDR3 runs to 13 residues. The J segment lost 7 bases and the V segment lost 4 bases, leaving 9 bases of the junction unmatched. The clonotype was recovered from a human donor with aplastic anemia. The sequenced sample consisted of sorted CD4+, CD8+, or CD8+CD57+ T cells (not recorded which) from PBMCs. The chain recombines TRBV29-1 with TRBJ2-5, with 7 bases lining up with TRBD2. The CDR3: CSVAGRGRMTQYF. The DNA of the CDR3 is TGCAGCGTTGCGGGGAGGGGTAGGATGACCCAGTACTTC.